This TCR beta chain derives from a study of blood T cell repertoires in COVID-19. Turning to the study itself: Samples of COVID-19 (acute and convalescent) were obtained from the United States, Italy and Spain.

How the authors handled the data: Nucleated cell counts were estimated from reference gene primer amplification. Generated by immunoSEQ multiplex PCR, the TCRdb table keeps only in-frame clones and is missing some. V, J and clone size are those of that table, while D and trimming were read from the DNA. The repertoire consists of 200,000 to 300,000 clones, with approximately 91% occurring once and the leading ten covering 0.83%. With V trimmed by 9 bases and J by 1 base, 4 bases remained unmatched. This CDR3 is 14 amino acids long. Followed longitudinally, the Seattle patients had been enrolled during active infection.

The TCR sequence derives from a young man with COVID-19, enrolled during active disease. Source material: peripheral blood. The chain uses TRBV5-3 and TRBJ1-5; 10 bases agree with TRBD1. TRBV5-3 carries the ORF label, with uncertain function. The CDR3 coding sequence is TGTGCCACCCGGGACAGGGGAAGCAATCAGCCCCAGCATTTT. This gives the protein CATRDRGSNQPQHF.